The T cell receptor (beta chain) under discussion was sequenced for a study of CD8 T cells in Susac syndrome. RNA amounts of 0.5 to 1 ug underwent reverse transcription with random hexamers. TCRdb passed the immunoSEQ multiplex PCR reads through MiXCR, listing each CDR3 protein once. The sample lists some 130,000 distinct CDR3 sequences, approximately 95% seen once, with about 0.18% in the top ten. Trimming shortened V by 4 bases and J by 4 bases, and 17 bases separated the two germline ends. Germline loops: CDR1 SGDLS, CDR2 YYNGEE. There are 15 residues in the CDR3. The rearrangement uses TRBV9 and TRBJ2-5; tentatively, D is TRBD2 (6 bases). The clonotype comes from a human donor with Susac syndrome. Source material: CD8+ T cells from PBMCs. CDR3 amino acids: CASSPTTTSAETQYF. CDR3 coding DNA: TGTGCCAGCAGCCCCACCACGACTAGTGCAGAGACCCAGTACTTC.